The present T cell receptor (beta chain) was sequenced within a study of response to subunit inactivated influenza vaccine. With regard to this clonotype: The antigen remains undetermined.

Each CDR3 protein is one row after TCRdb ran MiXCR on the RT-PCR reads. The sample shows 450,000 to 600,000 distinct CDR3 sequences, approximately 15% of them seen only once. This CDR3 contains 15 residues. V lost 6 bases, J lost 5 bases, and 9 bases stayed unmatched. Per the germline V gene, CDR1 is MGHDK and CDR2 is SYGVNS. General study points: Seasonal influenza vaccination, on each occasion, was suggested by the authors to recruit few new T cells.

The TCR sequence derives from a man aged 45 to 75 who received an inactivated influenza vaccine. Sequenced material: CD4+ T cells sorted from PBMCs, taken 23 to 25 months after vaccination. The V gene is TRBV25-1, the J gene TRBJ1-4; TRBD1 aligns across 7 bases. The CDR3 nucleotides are TGTGCCAGCAGGAGCCCCGGGACAGTAAATGAAAAACTGTTTTTT. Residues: CASRSPGTVNEKLFF. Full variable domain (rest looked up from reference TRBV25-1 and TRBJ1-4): EADIYQTPRYLVIGTGKKITLECSQTMGHDKMYWYQQDPGMELHLIHYSYGVNSTEKGDLSSESTVSRIRTEHFPLTLESARPSHTSQYLCASRSPGTVNEKLFFGSGTQLSVL.